The clone carrying this TCR beta chain was seen a single time. Antigen: not known. Germline lookup yields CDR1 SGHVS and CDR2 FQNEAQ. Unmatched junction bases numbered 6, after V lost 5 bases and J lost 2 bases. This CDR3 has 16 residues. The sample is drawn from a study of STAT5B mutations in CD4+ large granular lymphocyte leukemia. The wider study: The CDR3 'QG' motif was associated with a particular HLA allele among healthy donors. Study findings and constraints: CD4-sorted patient repertoires seemed more clonal than healthy CD4+ repertoires.

The survey-level immunoSEQ assay was used. As handled by the study authors: The detection floor for productive clonotype frequency was 2.59 x 10-5. Assay used: immunoSEQ multiplex PCR; TCRdb lists only in-frame clones, some missing. That table gives V, J and clone size, and the DNA gave D and trimming. The sample has 20,000 to 25,000 clones; about three quarters are singletons. The receptor comes from a human donor in good health. Sequenced material: CD4+ T cells from blood buffy coats. The V gene is TRBV7-8, the J gene TRBJ2-3; the match to TRBD2 covers 11 bases. DNA of the CDR3: TGTGCCAGCAGCCGCGGGACTAGCGGCCTCACAGATACGCAGTATTTT. Translated, it gives CASSRGTSGLTDTQYF.